The 27 T cell receptor beta chains presented below share a single source sample, sequenced in a study of control samples from healthy donors and cancer patients. Repertoires were generated with immunoSEQ multiplex PCR, while TCRdb's copy carries only in-frame clones and drops some. The table has some 100,000 clones, approximately 92% seen once. Input material: blood. All receptors derive from a human donor in good health. The donor label of this sample is uncertain.

The J gene is TRBJ1-2, the V gene TRBV28; no definite D call. CDR1 is MDHEN and CDR2 is SYDVKM in the germline V gene. The CDR3 sequence is 12 residues long. Trimming took off 2 bases at V and 13 bases at J, with 14 bases between the two ends. CDR3 in amino acids: CASSLRVEGITF. CDR3 bases: TGTGCCAGCAGTTTAAGGGTGGAGGGCATCACCTTC.

The CDR3 here is CASSQEGSRFSYNEQFF. CDR3 DNA: TGTGCCAGCAGCCAAGAAGGTTCGAGGTTCTCCTACAATGAGCAGTTCTTC. The J gene is TRBJ2-1, the V gene TRBV4-2; D remains unclear. Germline V lookup: CDR1 LGHNA, CDR2 YNFKEQ. The CDR3 has 17 residues. V was pared by 0 bases and J by 0 bases, with 12 bases between.

The V and J genes are TRBV4-3 and TRBJ2-1; D may correspond to TRBD1 or TRBD2 (5 bases each). V gave up 0 bases and J gave up 10 bases, with 10 bases separating them. Germline V CDR1 and CDR2: LGHNA, YSLEER. This CDR3 has 13 residues. CDR3 protein: CASSQELGTEQFF. The CDR3 nucleotides read TGCGCCAGCAGCCAAGAACTAGGGACCGAGCAGTTCTTC.

The chain links TRBV11-2 to TRBJ2-2; D is uncertain. V gave up 0 bases and J gave up 5 bases, with 16 bases separating them. Germline V gives CDR1 SGHAT, CDR2 FQNNGV. CDR3 length equals 17 residues. CDR3 sequence (DNA): TGTGCCAGCAGCTTAGATCTGGTCACATCTGTTACCGGGGAGCTGTTTTTT. Translating gives CASSLDLVTSVTGELFF.

The V call is TRBV19, the J call TRBJ1-6, with TRBD1 identical over 7 bases. The V gene end was trimmed by 3 bases and the J gene end by 8 bases; junction bases not matched to a gene: 7. In germline, CDR1 is LNHDA, CDR2 SQIVND (reference sequence). This CDR3 spans 15 amino acids. DNA of the CDR3: TGTGCCAGTAGTATCCGGTACAGGGGCGATTCACCCCTCCACTTT. Protein product: CASSIRYRGDSPLHF.

The gene calls are TRBV5-8 and TRBJ1-1, with 7 bases identical to TRBD1. In germline, CDR1 is SGHTS, CDR2 YDEGEE. The CDR3 runs 13 residues. The junction had 4 bases not matched to a gene; V was cut back by 4 bases and J by 4 bases. Written as DNA, the CDR3 is TGTGCCAGCAGCCTCAGGGGGGGCACTGAAGCTTTCTTT. Translated, it gives CASSLRGGTEAFF.

The rearrangement links TRBV28 to TRBJ1-2; D remains ambiguous. CDR3 length equals 11 residues. CDR1 MDHEN and CDR2 SYDVKM come from the germline V gene. V was trimmed by 4 bases and J by 8 bases, leaving 8 bases between them. The CDR3 DNA reads TGTGCCAGCAGTTATCTGGGCGGCTACACCTTC. This translates into CASSYLGGYTF.

The CDR3 sequence is CASSIGQQGRLTDTQYF. The DNA of the CDR3 is TGTGCCAGTAGTATAGGCCAACAGGGGCGTCTAACAGATACGCAGTATTTT. The chain carries TRBV19 and TRBJ2-3; 7 bases agree with TRBD1. This CDR3 comprises 17 residues. Trimming cost V 1 base and J 3 bases; bases outside gene matches: 10. The germline V gene encodes CDR1 LNHDA and CDR2 SQIVND (reference sequence).

The genes are TRBV9 and TRBJ1-2; unclear D gene. The length of the CDR3 is 11 residues. V was cut by 3 bases and J by 4 bases, with 4 bases left in between. The germline V gene has CDR1 SGDLS and CDR2 YYNGEE. The CDR3 region is CASSAGYGYTF. The CDR3 DNA is TGTGCCAGCAGCGCCGGCTATGGCTACACCTTC.

V usage is TRBV20-1 and J usage is TRBJ1-4; no clear D. V gave up 0 bases and J gave up 7 bases, with 3 bases separating them. Germline CDR1 is DFQATT and CDR2 is SNEGSKA (reference sequence). The length of the CDR3 is 11 residues. This chain's CDR3 is CSARDGEKLFF. CDR3 nucleotide sequence: TGCAGTGCTAGAGATGGTGAAAAACTGTTTTTT.

The gene calls are TRBV5-1 and TRBJ1-1; 11 bases fit TRBD1. V gave up 0 bases and J gave up 6 bases; unmatched junction bases: 13. The V gene's germline CDR1 is SGHRS and CDR2 YFSETQ. The CDR3 loop spans 18 amino acids. The CDR3 bases are TGCGCCAGCAGCTTGGACCGCAGGACAGGGGGCAGGAATGCTGAAGCTTTCTTT. Encoded protein: CASSLDRRTGGRNAEAFF.

The chain employs TRBV5-5 and TRBJ1-5, with 9 bases fitting TRBD1. With 4 bases clipped from V and 4 bases from J, the junction kept 3 bases outside the gene matches. Per the germline V gene, CDR1 is SGHKS and CDR2 is YYEKEE (reference sequence). The CDR3 spans 14 residues. The CDR3 here is CASSPGTGNQPQHF. DNA of the CDR3: TGTGCCAGCAGCCCCGGGACAGGGAATCAGCCCCAGCATTTT.

The V call is TRBV5-5, the J call TRBJ1-6; D is possibly TRBD1 (5 bases). CDR1 and CDR2 from the germline V gene are SGHKS and YYEKEE (reference sequence). The CDR3 runs 16 residues. Trimming removed 8 bases at V and 7 bases at J, with 22 bases between. The CDR3 region has the DNA TGTGCCAGTCATACCTCCGGGACCCCGTTAAATTCACCCCTCCACTTT. Its translation: CASHTSGTPLNSPLHF.

The chain uses TRBV2 and TRBJ1-2; D is undetermined. Germline-derived CDR1 and CDR2 are SNHLY and FYNNEI. CDR3 length: 12 amino acids. With 2 bases removed from V and 4 bases from J, the gap between germline ends came to 5 bases. The CDR3 loop is CASSEKVYGYTF. In nucleotides, the CDR3 is TGTGCCAGCAGTGAAAAGGTCTATGGCTACACCTTC.

The genes are TRBV6-5 and TRBJ1-5, with D possibly being TRBD1 (6 bases). Trimming pared 6 bases from V and 6 bases from J, leaving 12 bases between. Germline values: CDR1 MNHEY, CDR2 SVGAGI. The CDR3 runs 13 residues. CDR3 DNA sequence: TGTGCCAGCAGAAAGGGGGAAGGTCAGCCCCAGCATTTT. Encoded protein: CASRKGEGQPQHF.

As concerns this clone: Different DNA sequences within this sample yield the same CDR3. The chain couples TRBV3-1 (or the pseudogene TRBV3-2) to TRBJ1-1, with D possibly being TRBD1 (5 bases). V lost 1 base to trimming and J lost 5 bases, with 8 bases between them. The germline CDR1 and CDR2 sequences are LGHDT and YNNKEL (reference sequence). The CDR3 covers 13 residues. CDR3 sequence reads: CASSQGGGTEAFF. CDR3 DNA: TGTGCCAGCAGCCAAGGCGGGGGGACTGAAGCTTTCTTT.

V gene TRBV2 combines with J gene TRBJ1-2; D unresolved. Deletions cut 0 bases from V and 2 bases from J, with 13 bases between. The CDR3 spans 16 residues. Germline CDR1 SNHLY, CDR2 FYNNEI. For the CDR3, the DNA is TGTGCCAGCAGTGAAGCGCTTATGTTGATAAACTATGGCTACACCTTC. Its protein is CASSEALMLINYGYTF. Full variable domain (missing parts from reference TRBV2 and TRBJ1-2): EPEVTQTPSHQVTQMGQEVILRCVPISNHLYFYWYRQILGQKVEFLVSFYNNEISEKSEIFDDQFSVERPDGSNFTLKIRSTKLEDSAMYFCASSEALMLINYGYTFGSGTRLTVV.

This chain links TRBV5-1 with TRBJ2-5; 14 bases match TRBD2. Germline CDR1 SGHRS, CDR2 YFSETQ. The CDR3 extends over 17 amino acids. Trimming removed 3 bases from V and 1 base from J; junction bases left unmatched: 5. This CDR3 reads CASSSGLAGAGQETQYF. In DNA form, the CDR3 reads TGCGCCAGCAGCTCGGGACTAGCGGGGGCCGGCCAAGAGACCCAGTACTTC.

The V and J genes are TRBV3-1 (or the pseudogene TRBV3-2) and TRBJ2-3, with a weak D call TRBD2 (5 bases). V dropped 1 base and J dropped 3 bases, with 5 bases sitting between them. The CDR3 spans 13 residues. Germline V gives CDR1 LGHDT, CDR2 YNNKEL (reference sequence). The CDR3 sequence is CASSQGGTDTQYF. DNA for the CDR3: TGTGCCAGCAGCCAAGGAGGGACAGATACGCAGTATTTT.

The chain is built from TRBV15 and TRBJ2-5; weak D call: TRBD1 (6 bases). CDR3 length equals 17 residues. The V gene lost 5 bases and the J gene lost 5 bases, with 24 bases spanning the gap. CDR1 and CDR2 from the germline V gene are LNHNV and YYDKDF (reference sequence). CDR3 nucleotides: TGTGCCACCAGCGCCCCGGGACAACCGGGCGGCTATGAGACCCAGTACTTC. Translation: CATSAPGQPGGYETQYF.

This clone appeared once. The rearrangement links TRBV6-5 to TRBJ1-1, with a tentative D call TRBD1 (5 bases). The ends were cut back, 6 bases at V and 2 bases at J, with 10 bases in the middle. The CDR3 extends over 13 amino acids. Germline V gene data show CDR1 as MNHEY and CDR2 as SVGAGI. CDR3 sequence: CASRLTGNTEAFF. CDR3 DNA sequence: TGTGCCAGCAGGCTAACAGGAAACACTGAAGCTTTCTTT.

The V gene is TRBV5-4, the J gene TRBJ1-2; D is ambiguous. With 4 bases removed from V and 0 bases from J, the gap between germline ends came to 16 bases. This CDR3 contains 16 residues. Germline V gene lookup returns CDR1 SGHNT and CDR2 YYREEE (reference sequence). CDR3 residues: CASSTQYRRPNYGYTF. CDR3 nucleotides: TGTGCCAGCAGCACCCAATACAGACGCCCTAACTATGGCTACACCTTC.

CDR3 sequence reads: CASSEMGRVKLFF. For the CDR3, the DNA is TGTGCCAGCAGTGAGATGGGCAGGGTGAAACTGTTTTTT. This chain uses TRBV6-1 with TRBJ1-4, with D possibly being TRBD1 (5 bases). CDR3 length: 13 residues. Germline V gene data show CDR1 as MNHNS and CDR2 as SASEGT. Trimming pared 3 bases from V and 11 bases from J, leaving 13 bases between.

This sequence joins TRBV28 and TRBJ2-5; 7 bases match TRBD1. The CDR3 is 14 residues long. J was trimmed by 3 bases and V by 6 bases; bases with no gene match: 7. Germline V gives CDR1 MDHEN, CDR2 SYDVKM. This chain's CDR3 is CASRTGALEETQYF. CDR3 bases: TGTGCCAGCAGAACAGGGGCCTTGGAAGAGACCCAGTACTTC. The complete variable domain, with remaining parts taken from reference TRBV28 and TRBJ2-5, reads DVKVTQSSRYLVKRTGEKVFLECVQDMDHENMFWYRQDPGLGLRLIYFSYDVKMKEKGDIPEGYSVSREKKERFSLILESASTNQTSMYLCASRTGALEETQYFGPGTRLLVL.

J is TRBJ2-1 and V is TRBV7-3; 12 positions match TRBD2. Germline V gives CDR1 SGHTA, CDR2 FQGTGA. This CDR3 has 18 residues. V was pared by 2 bases and J by 3 bases, with 8 bases of the junction left unmatched. CDR3 sequence reads: CASSLYASGGAFYNEQFF. As DNA, the CDR3 is TGTGCCAGCAGCTTATACGCTAGCGGGGGGGCCTTCTACAATGAGCAGTTCTTC.

The chain recombines TRBV6-5 with TRBJ1-2; TRBD1 is a possible D gene (5 bases). Between the trimmed V and J ends, which lost 0 bases and 3 bases, there was a span of 8 bases. The CDR3 extends over 14 amino acids. Per germline, CDR1 MNHEY and CDR2 SVGAGI. Here the CDR3 reads CASSYSMGDYGYTF. As DNA, the CDR3 is TGTGCCAGCAGTTACTCGATGGGGGACTATGGCTACACCTTC.

The chain uses TRBV15 and TRBJ2-6, with a tentative D call TRBD1 (6 bases). Germline loops: CDR1 LNHNV, CDR2 YYDKDF (reference sequence). This CDR3 contains 15 residues. Between the trimmed V and J ends, which lost 5 bases and 1 base, there was a span of 9 bases. CDR3 nucleotides: TGTGCCACCAGCCCACAGGGTTCTGGGGCCAACGTCCTGACTTTC. Its translation is CATSPQGSGANVLTF.